Listed here are 9 T cell receptor beta chains from one sample, sequenced in a study of CD8+ T cells in alopecia areata (dated by TCRdb to the late 2010s). Receptor amplification or capture employed the immunoSEQ multiplex PCR assay. To provide template for TCR sequencing, every sample had RNA extracted and reverse transcribed into cDNA. TCRdb holds this immuneACCESS table with in-frame rearrangements only. Some clones are missing; in checked studies, unresolved V genes explain under half, and the rest has no known cause. The sample table records about 270,000 clones; about 62% of these occur just once. About 0.88% of the sample is taken by the ten largest. This sample's treatment or condition label indicates: oral pan-JAK inhibitor, 5-10 mg twice daily. Here the sequenced sample was CD4+ T cells sorted from blood, taken at week 52, from a patient treated with tofacitinib. The receptors stem from a human donor with alopecia areata.

The chain couples TRBV11-2 to TRBJ2-1; maybe TRBD1 (5 bases). The V gene's germline CDR1 is SGHAT and CDR2 FQNNGV. The CDR3 extends over 10 amino acids. V was pared by 5 bases and J by 11 bases, with 7 bases between. The CDR3 DNA reads TGTGCCAGCAGCACGGACAAGCAGTTCTTC. It encodes CASSTDKQFF. The full variable domain, its missing parts supplied by reference TRBV11-2 and TRBJ2-1, is EAGVAQSPRYKIIEKRQSVAFWCNPISGHATLYWYQQILGQGPKLLIQFQNNGVVDDSQLPKDRFSAERLKGVDSTLKIQPAKLEDSAVYLCASSTDKQFFGPGTRLTVL.

This clone has at least ten counts. The rearrangement joins TRBV4-1 to TRBJ1-2, with 8 nucleotides matching TRBD1. Germline V CDR1 and CDR2: MGHRA, YSYEKL. The CDR3 totals 16 residues. After removal of 0 bases from V and 2 bases from J, the junction contained 5 bases not matched to a gene. As DNA, the CDR3 is TGCGCCAGCAGCCAAGATTGGACAGGGAGCAACTATGGCTACACCTTC. The encoded protein is CASSQDWTGSNYGYTF.

This rearrangement joins TRBV5-1 to TRBJ2-7; D is perhaps TRBD1 (6 bases). Germline CDR1 reads SGHRS; CDR2 reads YFSETQ. The CDR3 contains 12 residues. Deletions cut 5 bases from V and 6 bases from J, with 12 bases between. This chain's CDR3 is CASRWAQGEQYF. The DNA of the CDR3 is TGCGCCAGCAGATGGGCACAGGGCGAGCAGTACTTC. Looking up the rest from reference TRBV5-1 and TRBJ2-7 gives the full variable domain: KAGVTQTPRYLIKTRGQQVTLSCSPISGHRSVSWYQQTPGQGLQFLFEYFSETQRNKGNFPGRFSGRQFSNSRSEMNVSTLELGDSALYLCASRWAQGEQYFGPGTRLTVT.

The chain carries TRBV4-3 and TRBJ1-1; no reliable D call. Germline V CDR1 and CDR2: LGHNA, YSLEER. This CDR3 region has 14 residues. Trimming removed 0 bases at V and 11 bases at J, with 16 bases between. The DNA of the CDR3 is TGCGCCAGCAGCCAAGATCGGGCAGGACTGCGGGCTTTCTTT. It is translated as CASSQDRAGLRAFF.

Only a few counts were recorded for this clone. The J gene is TRBJ1-1, the V gene TRBV7-2; the match to TRBD1 covers 8 bases. Trimming at V came to 6 bases and at J to 8 bases, leaving 2 bases not matched to a gene. Germline-derived CDR1 and CDR2 are SGHTA and FQGNSA. CDR3 size: 11 residues. This CDR3 is CASSRQGEAFF. For the CDR3, the DNA is TGTGCCAGCAGTCGACAGGGGGAAGCTTTCTTT. The entire variable domain, with the rest obtained from reference TRBV7-2 and TRBJ1-1, is as follows: GAGVSQSPSNKVTEKGKDVELRCDPISGHTALYWYRQSLGQGLEFLIYFQGNSAPDKSGLPSDRFSAERTGGSVSTLTIQRTQQEDSAVYLCASSRQGEAFFGQGTRLTVV.

V is TRBV9 and J is TRBJ1-4, with 7 bases fitting TRBD1. V lost 4 bases to trimming and J lost 7 bases; unmatched junction nucleotides: 4. CDR1 and CDR2 (germline): SGDLS, YYNGEE. The CDR3 loop spans 13 amino acids. The CDR3 sequence is CASSRGQTEKLFF. CDR3 coding DNA: TGTGCCAGCAGCAGGGGACAGACTGAAAAACTGTTTTTT.

The rearrangement uses TRBV7-2 and TRBJ1-4, with D maybe TRBD1 (6 bases). Germline V gives CDR1 SGHTA, CDR2 FQGNSA. This CDR3 has 15 amino acids. Trimming cost V 1 base and J 2 bases, with 8 bases left between them. The CDR3 nucleotides read TGTGCCAGCAGCTTAGAGCAGGGGACTAATGAAAAACTGTTTTTT. It codes for CASSLEQGTNEKLFF.

This clone was detected only once. The chain has TRBV29-1 and TRBJ2-7; D is possibly TRBD1 or TRBD2 (6 bases each). The CDR3 length is 14 residues. V was clipped by 4 bases and J by 5 bases, with 18 bases between them. Germline assignment: CDR1 SQVTM and CDR2 ANQGSEA. The CDR3 is CSVGGGGPTDEQYF. Written as DNA, the CDR3 is TGCAGCGTTGGAGGAGGGGGGCCCACCGACGAGCAGTACTTC.

V usage is TRBV7-6 and J usage is TRBJ1-2, with a tentative D call TRBD1 (5 bases). V shed 0 bases and J shed 8 bases, with 16 bases lying between them. The germline V gene has CDR1 SGHVS and CDR2 FNYEAQ. The CDR3 is 15 amino acids. In DNA, the CDR3 is TGTGCCAGCAGCTTAGCAGGAGGCGGGACGAGCGGCTACACCTTC. This translates into CASSLAGGGTSGYTF.